This entry lists 17 T cell receptor beta chains sequenced from one sample in a study of OX40 agonist ivuxolimab in advanced cancers. Using immunoSEQ multiplex PCR, the repertoire was profiled, and TCRdb retains in-frame clones only, with some absent. The sample consists of tens of thousands of clones, about nine tenths of them appearing once. This specimen consisted of CD4+ or CD8+ T cells sorted from blood, obtained in a trial of the OX40 agonist ivuxolimab. Receptors were obtained from an adult with an advanced solid tumor such as melanoma, head and neck, liver or kidney cancer.

This chain joins TRBV9 and TRBJ1-2, with 9 nucleotides matching TRBD1. The CDR3 contains 13 residues. Germline CDR1 reads SGDLS; CDR2 reads YYNGEE. The V segment lost 4 bases and the J segment 6 bases; nucleotides outside the gene matches: 4. CDR3 region: CASSTDRGHGYTF. The CDR3 nucleotides read TGTGCCAGCAGCACGGACAGGGGACATGGCTACACCTTC.

This clone appeared a few times. The rearrangement joins TRBV5-5 to TRBJ2-3; no reliable D call. The CDR3 runs to 13 residues. V shed 0 bases and J shed 4 bases, with 6 bases lying between them. CDR1 is SGHKS, CDR2 YYEKEE, per germline (reference sequence). The CDR3 coding sequence is TGTGCCAGCAGCTTGGATGGCCCAGATACGCAGTATTTT. It yields the protein CASSLDGPDTQYF.

The V and J genes are TRBV13 and TRBJ1-2; D not certain. Between the trimmed V and J ends, which lost 1 base and 2 bases, there was a span of 11 bases. The germline V gene encodes CDR1 PRHDT and CDR2 FYEKMQ (reference sequence). CDR3 length: 15 amino acids. The CDR3 protein is CASSLVSQDNYGYTF. CDR3 nucleotide sequence: TGTGCCAGCAGCTTAGTTAGCCAGGACAACTATGGCTACACCTTC.

The gene calls are TRBV4-2 and TRBJ2-3; tentatively, D is TRBD2 (7 bases). Germline V CDR1 and CDR2: LGHNA, YNFKEQ. Deletions cut 10 bases from V and 4 bases from J, with 18 bases between. There are 14 residues in the CDR3. This CDR3 reads CATHPGGLADTQYF. The DNA of the CDR3 is TGTGCCACCCATCCGGGGGGCCTCGCAGATACGCAGTATTTT.

The chain links TRBV13 to TRBJ2-5, with a tentative D call TRBD2 (5 bases). The DNA end lines up better with TRBJ2-7; the J call may be wrong. The CDR3 spans 12 residues. Germline CDR1 and CDR2: PRHDT and FYEKMQ (reference sequence). The CDR3 spells CATTGVPYEQYF. The CDR3 DNA reads as TGTGCCACAACCGGGGTACCCTACGAGCAGTACTTC.

A single count supports this clone. This is likely a read error, given that the CDR3 carries no conserved phenylalanine or tryptophan at its end. The limits of the CDR3 on the DNA are not certain, so only TCRdb's listed CDR3 is given. J is TRBJ1-1 and V is TRBV27; the table calls TRBD1, which could not be checked here. The CDR3 extends over 11 residues, inclusive of both ends. Germline CDR1 and CDR2: MNHEY and SMNVEV (reference sequence). CDR3 in amino acids: CASSSGALFFV.

This chain uses TRBV27 with TRBJ2-7, with TRBD1 matching 7 bases. V lost 5 bases to trimming and J lost 4 bases; unmatched junction nucleotides: 14. CDR3 size: 16 residues. In germline, CDR1 is MNHEY, CDR2 SMNVEV (reference sequence). In DNA, the CDR3 is TGTGCCAGCAGTCCGCAGACAGGGTTGGATTTGTACGAGCAGTACTTC. This gives the protein CASSPQTGLDLYEQYF.

The V gene is TRBV5-4, the J gene TRBJ2-1, with 14 bases identical to TRBD2. The CDR3 spans 18 residues. Germline CDR1 and CDR2: SGHNT and YYREEE (reference sequence). V gave up 4 bases and J gave up 6 bases; unmatched junction bases: 12. DNA of the CDR3: TGTGCCAGCAGCGTCGACAGGGACGGGACTAGCGGGAGCAATGAGCAGTTCTTC. Residues: CASSVDRDGTSGSNEQFF.

V and J are TRBV9 and TRBJ1-2; 7 bases line up with TRBD1. After removal of 4 bases from V and 4 bases from J, the junction contained 10 bases not matched to a gene. The CDR3 length is 15 residues. Germline V gene data show CDR1 as SGDLS and CDR2 as YYNGEE. Here the CDR3 reads CASSTGTAFPYGYTF. The CDR3 nucleotides are TGTGCCAGCAGCACCGGGACAGCGTTTCCCTATGGCTACACCTTC.

The chain couples TRBV11-3 to TRBJ2-2; D is undetermined. This CDR3 spans 13 amino acids. Trimming shortened V by 5 bases and J by 7 bases, and 11 bases separated the two germline ends. The germline gives CDR1 SGHNT, CDR2 YENEEA. In DNA, the CDR3 is TGTGCCAGCAGCCCCGGACGGCTCGGGGAGCTGTTTTTT. It translates to CASSPGRLGELFF.

The rearrangement links TRBV7-9 to TRBJ2-1; D perhaps matches TRBD1 (7 bases). The CDR3 is 16 amino acids. Germline V gene data show CDR1 as SEHNR and CDR2 as FQNEAQ (reference sequence). V lost 5 bases and J lost 1, with 15 bases in between. CDR3 protein: CASSPRDSGSYNEQFF. In DNA form, the CDR3 reads TGTGCCAGCAGCCCGAGGGACAGCGGGTCCTACAATGAGCAGTTCTTC.

The count of this clone is one. V usage is TRBV7-6 and J usage is TRBJ1-3; 7 bases are shared with TRBD1. V lost 4 bases, J lost 5 bases, and 5 bases stayed unmatched. The CDR3 sequence is 14 residues long. Germline V lookup: CDR1 SGHVS, CDR2 FNYEAQ. The CDR3 here is CASSSSTGRNTIYF. The CDR3 nucleotides read TGTGCCAGCAGCTCCTCGACAGGGAGAAACACCATATATTTT. Variable domain in full (rest from reference TRBV7-6 and TRBJ1-3): GAGVSQSPRYKVTKRGQDVALRCDPISGHVSLYWYRQALGQGPEFLTYFNYEAQQDKSGLPNDRFSAERPEGSISTLTIQRTEQRDSAMYRCASSSSTGRNTIYFGEGSWLTVV.

The rearrangement uses TRBV7-9 and TRBJ2-1; maybe TRBD1 (7 bases). Germline V gene lookup returns CDR1 SEHNR and CDR2 FQNEAQ (reference sequence). The V gene lost 5 bases and the J gene lost 8 bases, with 22 bases spanning the gap. This CDR3 has 16 amino acids. CDR3 in DNA: TGTGCCAGCAGCAATCAGATTGTAGGGGGCGGGGATGAGCAGTTCTTC. Its protein is CASSNQIVGGGDEQFF.

The chain is built from TRBV21-1 and TRBJ2-2; TRBD1, as called in the table, went unchecked against the DNA. TRBV21-1 constitutes a pseudogene. The CDR3 runs 15 residues. The CDR3 nucleotides are TGTGCCAGCAGCTTAGAAGTAGGGGGTCACGGGGAGCTGTTTTTT. Its protein is CASSLEVGGHGELFF.

V usage is TRBV5-1 and J usage is TRBJ2-2, with 13 positions matching TRBD2. V lost 4 bases to trimming and J lost 5 bases; unmatched junction nucleotides: 5. Per germline, CDR1 SGHRS and CDR2 YFSETQ. The CDR3 is made up of 16 amino acids. CDR3 coding DNA: TGCGCCAGCAGCCCCAGACTAGCGGGAGGAACCGGGGAGCTGTTTTTT. Protein: CASSPRLAGGTGELFF.

V is TRBV4-1 and J is TRBJ1-4; D might be TRBD1 (6 bases). CDR3 size: 15 residues. V lost 3 bases and J 3 bases, leaving 11 bases between the germline ends. Germline assignment: CDR1 MGHRA and CDR2 YSYEKL. The CDR3 sequence is CASSQERTANEKLFF. The CDR3 nucleotides are TGCGCCAGCAGCCAGGAACGGACAGCTAATGAAAAACTGTTTTTT.

The chain couples TRBV9 to TRBJ2-3; 9 nucleotides align to TRBD1. This CDR3 has 16 residues. The V segment lost 3 bases and the J segment 0 bases; nucleotides outside the gene matches: 5. The germline V gene has CDR1 SGDLS and CDR2 YYNGEE. CDR3 loop: CASSEGQGYSTDTQYF. The CDR3, as DNA: TGTGCCAGCAGCGAGGGACAGGGCTATAGCACAGATACGCAGTATTTT.